The rows below give T cell receptor beta chains drawn from one sample of a study of T cells in localized non-small cell lung cancer. Using immunoSEQ multiplex PCR, the repertoire was profiled, and TCRdb retains in-frame clones only, with some absent. The sample yields approximately 41,000 clones, 75% to 90% seen once. This material consisted of peripheral blood mononuclear cells, taken before any cancer treatment. The receptors stem from a male donor aged 60 or over with stage II lung adenocarcinoma. Both conserved end residues are trimmed from each CDR3. Each record gives: D gene, V gene, CDR3 length, CDR3 protein. D genes are given only for firm matches.

TRBD1,TRBV4-1,16,ASSQDRADRGSGNTIY
.,TRBV7-6,13,ASSFYGGPGTEAF
.,TRBV15,13,ATSRGYQANTEAF
TRBD1,TRBV19,12,ASSQTGKTTEAF
TRBD1,TRBV5-1,14,ASSLYYRGREVGYT
TRBD2,TRBV10-2,13,ASSVGQREANEQF
.,TRBV18,12,ASSPAAGDTEAF
.,TRBV6-5,11,ASLQGGGGEQY
TRBD2,TRBV5-5,14,ASSPLSGSYTGELF
.,TRBV7-2,11,ASSLNEGNTIY
.,TRBV7-9,11,ASSLQGGTEAF
TRBD2,TRBV4-2,13,ASSQRLAAYNEQF
.,TRBV27,12,ASSSRRGGTEAF
.,TRBV6-1,13,ASSEGAGGDTEAF
TRBD1,TRBV5-1,13,ASSLGQGTGNTIY
.,TRBV6-1,11,ASSEVTNQPQH
.,TRBV11-2,12,ASSSGRGNTEAF
TRBD1,TRBV4-1,12,ASSFTGGGTEAF
.,TRBV7-8,11,ASSRHFSYEQY
TRBD2,TRBV11-3,14,ASSRGLAGGKGEQF
.,TRBV7-9,12,ASSLASTGAEAF
.,TRBV5-6,15,ASSLLQVFSGANVLT
.,TRBV18,12,ASSPSGTLNKQF
TRBD2,TRBV6-5,12,ATTGLAGVNEQF
TRBD2,TRBV7-9,13,ASSLPGLAGGKQF
.,TRBV6-6,10,ASSPAGTEAF
.,TRBV7-2,13,ASSPDKGRVGELF
.,TRBV28,10,ASSLTGQGQY
TRBD1,TRBV10-3,14,AISSPTGRAGNTIY
TRBD1,TRBV5-1,13,ASSLADRSTDTQY
.,TRBV18,12,ASSRGAGTYEQY
TRBD2,TRBV6-1,14,ASSASRGRAGDTQY
.,TRBV18,11,ASSPSLGTEAF
.,TRBV5-6,13,ASSPGPDRTGELF
.,TRBV2,12,ASSDRGVGQPQH
.,TRBV11-2,14,ASSLAGSGSYNEQF
.,TRBV5-6,10,ASSSGANIQY
.,TRBV5-5,13,ASSLVPRTTDTQY
.,TRBV5-8,12,ASSFLTGTLQAF
.,TRBV25-1,13,ASSELGRRGSPLH
.,TRBV7-3,11,ASSLTPSGHYT
.,TRBV2,9,ASRRGAEQF
.,TRBV6-1,12,ASSGWQANYGYT
.,TRBV5-1,13,ASSLSGISSYEQY
TRBD1,TRBV5-6,12,ASSWGTGSYEQY
TRBD2,TRBV4-2,13,ASEGGRAGMGEQY